A single sample gave rise to the 27 T cell receptor beta chains below, sequenced in a study of blood T cell repertoires in COVID-19. The assay was immunoSEQ multiplex PCR, and TCRdb's table has in-frame clones only and misses some. The sample records about 160,000 clones, 85% to 95% being singletons. Sequencing was carried out using peripheral blood. These TCRs come from a woman aged 60-75 years with COVID-19, enrolled during active disease.

The rearrangement uses TRBV10-3 and TRBJ2-7; 10 bases line up with TRBD1. V gave up 8 bases and J gave up 5 bases; unmatched junction bases: 6. This CDR3 is 13 amino acids long. The germline CDR1 and CDR2 sequences are ENHRY and SYGVKD. CDR3 protein: CAIAGTGEHEQYF. CDR3 nucleotides: TGTGCCATCGCCGGGACAGGGGAGCACGAGCAGTACTTC.

The gene calls are TRBV29-1 and TRBJ2-1; no reliable D call. The CDR3 spans 11 residues. V was cut by 4 bases and J by 7 bases, with 8 bases left in between. The germline CDR1 and CDR2 sequences are SQVTM and ANQGSEA. For the CDR3, the DNA is TGCAGCGTTGTGCCGGTTAATGAGCAGTTCTTC. It encodes CSVVPVNEQFF.

V usage is TRBV23-1 and J usage is TRBJ2-7; TRBD2 matches 15 bases. TRBV23-1 is assigned to the ORF class and has an uncertain function. V lost 6 bases and J lost 0; bases outside the gene matches: 9. The CDR3 totals 18 residues. CDR3 in amino acids: CASSPNGLAGGSSYEQYF. Written as DNA, the CDR3 is TGCGCCAGCAGCCCAAATGGACTAGCGGGGGGGAGCTCCTACGAGCAGTACTTC.

This chain joins TRBV9 and TRBJ2-7, with 7 bases matching TRBD1. Germline V lookup: CDR1 SGDLS, CDR2 YYNGEE. The CDR3 is 12 amino acids. V shed 8 bases and J 6 bases; nucleotides not matched to a gene: 8. The CDR3 spells CARIDRAGEQYF. Written as DNA, the CDR3 is TGTGCCAGAATTGACAGGGCTGGCGAGCAGTACTTC.

This chain links TRBV12-5 with TRBJ1-2, with D unclear. The CDR3 totals 15 residues. CDR1 is LGHNT and CDR2 is FRNRAP in the germline V gene. The ends were cut back, 1 base at V and 4 bases at J, with 13 bases in the middle. In nucleotides, the CDR3 is TGTGCTAGTGGTTTGGGATCCTTTCGGGGCTATGGCTACACCTTC. Translating gives CASGLGSFRGYGYTF.

The CDR3 loop reads CASSPGTVRHEQFF. The CDR3 DNA is TGTGCCAGCAGCCCCGGGACAGTACGGCATGAGCAGTTCTTC. The rearrangement links TRBV5-4 to TRBJ2-1, with 7 bases lining up with TRBD1. Unmatched junction bases numbered 9, after V lost 4 bases and J lost 8 bases. The length of the CDR3 is 14 residues. Germline V gives CDR1 SGHNT, CDR2 YYREEE (reference sequence).

J is TRBJ2-2 and V is TRBV5-1; D ambiguous. Trimming removed 2 bases at V and 0 bases at J, with 14 bases between. Germline V gene lookup returns CDR1 SGHRS and CDR2 YFSETQ. The CDR3 totals 17 residues. The CDR3 protein is CASSLLGANANTGELFF. CDR3 bases: TGCGCCAGCAGCTTATTAGGAGCGAACGCGAACACCGGGGAGCTGTTTTTT.

V usage is TRBV12-3 or TRBV12-4 and J usage is TRBJ1-5; the D is unclear. This CDR3 comprises 12 residues. V was shortened by 5 bases and J by 6 bases, with 8 bases between the two germline ends. The CDR3 here is CASSGRGQPQHF. CDR3 coding DNA: TGTGCCAGCAGTGGCAGAGGTCAGCCCCAGCATTTT.

The V gene is TRBV6-5, the J gene TRBJ2-7; maybe TRBD2 (5 bases). The CDR3 has 12 residues. The V and J ends lost 5 bases and 6 bases respectively, with 11 bases between them. The V gene's germline CDR1 is MNHEY and CDR2 SVGAGI. The CDR3 bases are TGTGCCAGCAGTAGCCTCGGGGTCGAGCAGTACTTC. Encoded protein: CASSSLGVEQYF.

This clone is a singleton in its sample. The chain is built from TRBV3-1 (or the pseudogene TRBV3-2) and TRBJ1-1; 8 bases match TRBD1. Germline V gives CDR1 LGHDT, CDR2 YNNKEL (reference sequence). The V gene end was trimmed by 0 bases and the J gene end by 8 bases; junction bases not matched to a gene: 8. This CDR3 contains 15 residues. The CDR3 DNA reads as TGTGCCAGCAGCCAAGAATACGGACAGGGAGGCGAAGCTTTCTTT. This encodes CASSQEYGQGGEAFF.

The J gene is TRBJ2-3, the V gene TRBV6-4, with D possibly being TRBD1 (5 bases). This CDR3 is built from 15 residues. Germline CDR1 is MRHNA and CDR2 is SNTAGT. Trimming shortened V by 5 bases and J by 6 bases, and 18 bases separated the two germline ends. The CDR3 region is CASSSGQGEGDTQYF. CDR3 DNA: TGTGCCAGCAGTTCCGGACAAGGGGAAGGGGATACGCAGTATTTT.

J is TRBJ1-4 and V is TRBV5-8, with 7 bases identical to TRBD1. The CDR3 is made up of 19 amino acids. The V and J ends lost 4 bases and 7 bases, in that order; junction bases with no gene match: 22. The V gene's germline CDR1 is SGHTS and CDR2 YDEGEE. The CDR3 is CASSQSTGYTPRTLEKLFF. As DNA, the CDR3 is TGTGCCAGCAGCCAGTCGACAGGGTACACACCTCGGACACTTGAAAAACTGTTTTTT.

This clone was observed a few times. This chain joins TRBV3-1 (or the pseudogene TRBV3-2) and TRBJ1-1; D is uncertain. Trimming took 1 base from V and 2 from J, leaving 5 bases between them. The CDR3 runs to 13 residues. CDR1 and CDR2 (germline): LGHDT, YNNKEL (reference sequence). The CDR3 sequence is CASSQAVNTEAFF. The CDR3 DNA reads TGTGCCAGCAGCCAAGCGGTTAACACTGAAGCTTTCTTT.

J is TRBJ1-1 and V is TRBV3-1 (or the pseudogene TRBV3-2); D is uncertain. This CDR3 has 13 amino acids. Trimming cost V 3 bases and J 1 base, with 6 bases left between them. Germline V CDR1 and CDR2: LGHDT, YNNKEL (reference sequence). The CDR3 DNA sequence: TGTGCCAGCAGCCATTTTAAGAACACTGAAGCTTTCTTT. Translation gives CASSHFKNTEAFF.

The chain joins TRBV5-4 to TRBJ2-4; D perhaps matches TRBD1 (6 bases). This CDR3 comprises 15 residues. Trimming pared 3 bases from V and 3 bases from J, leaving 13 bases between. Germline CDR1 reads SGHNT; CDR2 reads YYREEE (reference sequence). The CDR3 is CASSSNRDNKNIQYF. CDR3 in DNA: TGTGCCAGCAGCTCGAACCGGGACAACAAAAACATTCAGTACTTC.

The rearrangement uses TRBV5-6 and TRBJ1-6; perhaps TRBD1 as D (5 bases). The length of the CDR3 is 18 residues. V lost 4 bases, J lost 2 bases, and 19 bases lay in between. The germline V gene has CDR1 SGHDT and CDR2 YYEEEE. The CDR3 region has the DNA TGTGCCAGCAGCCGAGCGCCCGAAAGGGGCCCCTATAATTCACCCCTCCACTTT. It specifies CASSRAPERGPYNSPLHF. Together with reference TRBV5-6 and TRBJ1-6, the CDR3 gives the full variable domain: DAGVTQSPTHLIKTRGQQVTLRCSPKSGHDTVSWYQQALGQGPQFIFQYYEEEERQRGNFPDRFSGHQFPNYSSELNVNALLLGDSALYLCASSRAPERGPYNSPLHFGNGTRLTVT.

J is TRBJ1-1 and V is TRBV5-6; a weak D match, TRBD1 (6 bases). V lost 0 bases to trimming and J lost 3 bases, with 12 bases between them. The CDR3 consists of 15 residues. Germline assignment: CDR1 SGHDT and CDR2 YYEEEE. CDR3 region: CASSLGPRGDTEAFF. DNA of the CDR3: TGTGCCAGCAGCTTGGGTCCCAGGGGTGACACTGAAGCTTTCTTT.

CDR3 residues: CASSSIYGYTF. CDR3 sequence (DNA): TGTGCCAGCAGTTCCATCTATGGCTACACCTTC. The chain links TRBV12-3 or TRBV12-4 to TRBJ1-2; D uncertain. The CDR3 consists of 11 residues. The germline V and J ends were trimmed by 4 bases and 4 bases, with 4 bases remaining between them.

The J gene is TRBJ2-1, the V gene TRBV6-6; D is unresolved. Trimming removed 6 bases at V and 8 bases at J, with 11 bases between. The CDR3 consists of 12 residues. Germline-derived CDR1 and CDR2 are MNHNY and SVGAGI (reference sequence). The CDR3 protein is CASRRTTHEQFF. The CDR3 bases are TGTGCCAGCAGGCGTACTACACATGAGCAGTTCTTC.

V and J are TRBV19 and TRBJ2-3, with D maybe TRBD1 (6 bases). Germline lookup yields CDR1 LNHDA and CDR2 SQIVND (reference sequence). Trimming shortened V by 5 bases and J by 6 bases, and 21 bases separated the two germline ends. This CDR3 has 16 amino acids. The CDR3 sequence: CASSAPPGQRMDTQYF. The CDR3 bases are TGTGCCAGTAGTGCACCCCCGGGACAACGAATGGATACGCAGTATTTT.

As for this clone: Because it lacks the conserved phenylalanine or tryptophan at the end, this CDR3 is likely a read error. The DNA is left out, because the CDR3 cannot be placed on it with certainty; the CDR3 is given as TCRdb lists it. The rearrangement uses TRBV6-5 and TRBJ1-2. CDR1 and CDR2 (germline): MNHEY, SVGAGI. The CDR3 adds up to 12 amino acids, both ends counted. The CDR3 loop reads CASSYGGTVTSD.

V is TRBV29-1 and J is TRBJ1-1; D might be TRBD1 (6 bases). The CDR3 contains 13 residues. CDR1 is SQVTM, CDR2 ANQGSEA, per germline. The ends were cut back, 6 bases at V and 6 bases at J, with 17 bases in the middle. The CDR3 spells CSVTGHSSPEAFF. The DNA for the CDR3 is TGCAGCGTGACGGGACATTCCTCACCTGAAGCTTTCTTT.

This chain connects TRBV27 to TRBJ2-7; the match to TRBD1 covers 9 bases. The trim removed 4 bases at V and 4 bases at J, leaving 11 bases unmatched. CDR3 length: 16 residues. The germline CDR1 and CDR2 sequences are MNHEY and SMNVEV (reference sequence). In nucleotides, the CDR3 is TGTGCCAGCAGTTATCGCCAGGGACAGGGTACATACGAGCAGTACTTC. It yields the protein CASSYRQGQGTYEQYF.

A single count supports this clone. The chain has TRBV7-8 and TRBJ2-1; 7 bases match TRBD2. J gave up 7 bases and V 6 bases, and 18 bases lay outside the gene matches. Germline V gives CDR1 SGHVS, CDR2 FQNEAQ. This CDR3 has 17 amino acids. The CDR3 spells CASSSPTGAGKWNEQFF. The CDR3, as DNA: TGTGCCAGCAGTTCACCAACCGGAGCGGGGAAATGGAATGAGCAGTTCTTC.

V gene TRBV3-1 (or the pseudogene TRBV3-2) combines with J gene TRBJ1-3, with 7 positions matching TRBD1. This CDR3 contains 15 residues. Unmatched junction bases numbered 3, after V lost 2 bases and J lost 2 bases. Germline V gene data show CDR1 as LGHDT and CDR2 as YNNKEL (reference sequence). CDR3 sequence (DNA): TGTGCCAGCAGCCAAACAGGGGTTCCTGGAAACACCATATATTTT. This gives the protein CASSQTGVPGNTIYF.

The chain carries TRBV7-2 and TRBJ1-5; 7 bases match TRBD1. Per germline, CDR1 SGHTA and CDR2 FQGNSA. The CDR3 length is 13 residues. V shed 5 bases and J 9 bases; nucleotides not matched to a gene: 7. The CDR3 bases are TGTGCCAGCAGCCGACAGGGTTCGTGGCCCCAGCATTTT. It is translated as CASSRQGSWPQHF. Combining the CDR3 with reference TRBV7-2 and TRBJ1-5 gives the whole variable domain GAGVSQSPSNKVTEKGKDVELRCDPISGHTALYWYRQSLGQGLEFLIYFQGNSAPDKSGLPSDRFSAERTGGSVSTLTIQRTQQEDSAVYLCASSRQGSWPQHFGDGTRLSIL.

V is TRBV19 and J is TRBJ1-2, with 7 bases aligning to TRBD1. The CDR3 has 13 amino acids. CDR1 is LNHDA, CDR2 SQIVND, per germline (reference sequence). The ends lost 5 bases at V and 3 bases at J; junction bases unmatched: 3. CDR3: CASSLGQYYGYTF. CDR3 nucleotide sequence: TGTGCCAGTAGTTTGGGACAGTACTATGGCTACACCTTC.